Listed below are T cell receptor beta chains from one sample, sequenced in a study of cytomegalovirus exposure and HLA in healthy donors. TCRdb keeps only in-frame clones here, not all; method: immunoSEQ multiplex PCR. The sample consists of 100,000 to 150,000 clones, over 65% of them appearing once. The specimen sequenced was PBMCs. These receptors were obtained from a man aged 25 to 40 in good health and CMV-seropositive. Both conserved end residues are part of each CDR3. A D gene is named only where the DNA matches it firmly. Some rows mark clone size as missing; the rest say once, few, many or name a class of expanded clone.

d_call: TRBD1; j_call: TRBJ1-2; v_call: TRBV29-1; clone_size: .; cdr3_nt: TGCAGCGTTGACCAGGGGGCGGGAGGCTACACCTTC; cdr3_aa: CSVDQGAGGYTF
d_call: TRBD1; j_call: TRBJ1-2; v_call: TRBV9; clone_size: .; cdr3_nt: TGTGCCAGCAGCGTAGACAGGGGGAACTATGGCTACACCTTC; cdr3_aa: CASSVDRGNYGYTF
d_call: TRBD2; j_call: TRBJ2-5; v_call: TRBV7-6; clone_size: .; cdr3_nt: TGTGCCAGCAGCCCCCCGGGGGGTTCGGAGACCCAGTACTTC; cdr3_aa: CASSPPGGSETQYF
d_call: TRBD2; j_call: TRBJ2-5; v_call: TRBV4-1; clone_size: few; cdr3_nt: TGCGCCAGCAGCCAAGACGGACTAGCGGAACAAGAGACCCAGTACTTC; cdr3_aa: CASSQDGLAEQETQYF
d_call: .; j_call: TRBJ1-4; v_call: TRBV15; clone_size: .; cdr3_nt: TGTGCCACCCTACAGTCAAATGAAAAACTGTTTTTT; cdr3_aa: CATLQSNEKLFF
d_call: .; j_call: TRBJ2-2; v_call: TRBV28; clone_size: .; cdr3_nt: TGTGCCAGCAGTTTGGTGGGGGGGCCCCGGGGCTACACCGGGGAGCTGTTTTTT; cdr3_aa: CASSLVGGPRGYTGELFF
d_call: TRBD1; j_call: TRBJ1-2; v_call: TRBV6-5; clone_size: few; cdr3_nt: TGTGCCAGCAGTTACGGGACAGGGATGGGCTACACCTTC; cdr3_aa: CASSYGTGMGYTF
d_call: .; j_call: TRBJ1-5; v_call: TRBV25-1; clone_size: .; cdr3_nt: TGTGCCAGCAGTGAGAACAGGGACGGACAGCCCCAGCATTTT; cdr3_aa: CASSENRDGQPQHF
d_call: TRBD1; j_call: TRBJ2-2; v_call: TRBV5-1; clone_size: once; cdr3_nt: TGCGCCAGCAGCCCGGACAGGCGGGACACCGGGGAGCTGTTTTTT; cdr3_aa: CASSPDRRDTGELFF
d_call: TRBD1; j_call: TRBJ1-1; v_call: TRBV5-1; clone_size: .; cdr3_nt: TGCGCCAGCAGCTACCGACAGGGCGGGGAGGAAGCTTTCTTT; cdr3_aa: CASSYRQGGEEAFF
d_call: .; j_call: TRBJ2-5; v_call: TRBV5-4; clone_size: .; cdr3_nt: TGTGCCAGCAGCCCGGTAGGGGGAGAGACCCAGTACTTC; cdr3_aa: CASSPVGGETQYF
d_call: .; j_call: TRBJ1-4; v_call: TRBV6-6; clone_size: .; cdr3_nt: TGTGCCAGCAGGAACGGACAGCCAAATGAAAAACTGTTTTTT; cdr3_aa: CASRNGQPNEKLFF
d_call: .; j_call: TRBJ2-3; v_call: TRBV11-2; clone_size: .; cdr3_nt: TGTGCCAGCAGCTTAGATGTACTAGGGAGGACAGATACGCAGTATTTT; cdr3_aa: CASSLDVLGRTDTQYF
d_call: TRBD1; j_call: TRBJ1-2; v_call: TRBV4-3; clone_size: .; cdr3_nt: TGCGCCAGCAGTCGGGACAGGGAGAGGTATGGCTACACCTTC; cdr3_aa: CASSRDRERYGYTF
d_call: .; j_call: TRBJ2-3; v_call: TRBV6-1; clone_size: .; cdr3_nt: TGTGCCAGCAGTATACAAAGCACAGATACGCAGTATTTT; cdr3_aa: CASSIQSTDTQYF